These 15 T cell receptor beta chains were all obtained from the same sample, sequenced in a study of beta chain features in type 1 diabetes. Regarding the study as a whole: Moderate but significant shortening of TCRB CDR3s was recorded in all four CD4+ subsets from Type 1 diabetes patients.

Expressed TCRB transcripts were sequenced, since all the RNA that had been isolated was reverse transcribed. The repertoire was sequenced with immunoSEQ multiplex PCR; TCRdb's copy has only in-frame clones and lacks some. The repertoire holds 600,000 to 700,000 clones, with around an eighth as singletons. Their target antigens are unknown. The sequenced sample consisted of naive CD4+ T cells from blood. Every receptor here comes from a young man with type 1 diabetes.

The genes are TRBV7-3 and TRBJ2-1; D tentatively fits TRBD1 or TRBD2 (5 bases each). CDR1 SGHTA and CDR2 FQGTGA come from the germline V gene. CDR3 length: 14 residues. V lost 5 bases and J 6 bases, leaving 14 bases between the germline ends. The CDR3 sequence: CASSEYLGTNEQFF. The CDR3, as DNA: TGTGCCAGCAGCGAATACTTAGGGACCAATGAGCAGTTCTTC.

This clone was counted only a few times. The rearrangement links TRBV4-3 to TRBJ1-2, with D perhaps TRBD1 (5 bases). The CDR3 runs to 14 residues. V lost 0 bases and J lost 3, with 8 bases in between. CDR1 and CDR2 (germline): LGHNA, YSLEER. The CDR3 spells CASSQDDRYYGYTF. CDR3 in DNA: TGCGCCAGCAGCCAAGATGACAGATACTATGGCTACACCTTC.

The chain has TRBV6-5 and TRBJ2-1; D gene unclear. V was clipped by 1 base and J by 0 bases, with 7 bases between them. This CDR3 has 15 residues. The germline V gene has CDR1 MNHEY and CDR2 SVGAGI. The CDR3 DNA follows: TGTGCCAGCAGTTACTTGGGGATCTCCTACAATGAGCAGTTCTTC. This sequence encodes CASSYLGISYNEQFF.

This clone has a handful of counts. The chain carries TRBV29-1 and TRBJ1-5; D gene unclear. The ends were cut back, 6 bases at V and 1 base at J, with 13 bases in the middle. There are 14 residues in the CDR3. Germline CDR1 reads SQVTM; CDR2 reads ANQGSEA. The CDR3 is CSVHFGQSNQPQHF. CDR3 coding DNA: TGCAGCGTCCACTTCGGGCAGAGCAATCAGCCCCAGCATTTT. Drawing the rest from reference TRBV29-1 and TRBJ1-5, the complete variable domain is SAVISQKPSRDICQRGTSLTIQCQVDSQVTMMFWYRQQPGQSLTLIATANQGSEATYESGFVIDKFPISRPNLTFSTLTVSNMSPEDSSIYLCSVHFGQSNQPQHFGDGTRLSIL.

This sequence joins TRBV7-2 and TRBJ2-3, with TRBD1 identical over 12 bases. Germline V CDR1 and CDR2: SGHTA, FQGNSA. Losses at the gene ends were 3 bases for V and 4 bases for J; bases not matched to a gene: 11. The CDR3 loop spans 18 amino acids. CDR3 sequence: CASSFGTGGGVWADTQYF. The CDR3 DNA is TGTGCCAGCAGCTTCGGGACAGGGGGCGGTGTTTGGGCAGATACGCAGTATTTT.

This clone was detected a few times. The CDR3 DNA follows: TGTGCCAGCAGCGTACCGGGACAGGGAGAAAAACTGTTTTTT. As protein: CASSVPGQGEKLFF. The chain uses TRBV9 and TRBJ1-4; TRBD1 aligns across 9 bases. CDR3 length: 14 amino acids. The V gene end was trimmed by 1 base and the J gene end by 8 bases; junction bases not matched to a gene: 3. The germline gives CDR1 SGDLS, CDR2 YYNGEE.

This chain connects TRBV10-3 to TRBJ2-7; D perhaps matches TRBD2 (6 bases). Trimming shortened V by 6 bases and J by 4 bases, and 10 bases separated the two germline ends. CDR3 length equals 12 residues. CDR1 is ENHRY, CDR2 SYGVKD, per germline. The CDR3 loop reads CAISGSSYEQYF. DNA of the CDR3: TGTGCCATCAGCGGGAGTAGTTACGAGCAGTACTTC.

This clone was seen only a few times. The CDR3 loop reads CASSLVRLGQGTGTQYF. CDR3 DNA: TGTGCCAGCAGCTTAGTTCGTTTGGGACAGGGGACCGGGACCCAGTACTTC. J is TRBJ2-5 and V is TRBV7-2; the match to TRBD1 covers 10 bases. There are 17 residues in the CDR3. CDR1 is SGHTA and CDR2 is FQGNSA in the germline V gene. The J segment lost 7 bases and the V segment lost 1 base, leaving 12 bases of the junction unmatched.

The chain recombines TRBV4-3 with TRBJ1-6; D not resolved. Deletions cut 1 base from V and 15 bases from J, with 16 bases between. This CDR3 has 14 residues. Germline CDR1 and CDR2: LGHNA and YSLEER. CDR3 sequence (DNA): TGCGCCAGCAGCCAAGGGGTAGGGTCCCCTTTCCTCCACTTT. Its protein product is CASSQGVGSPFLHF.

A few counts support this clone. The V call is TRBV7-2, the J call TRBJ2-1; a weak D match, TRBD2 (6 bases). The CDR3 spans 14 residues. V was trimmed by 3 bases and J by 9 bases, leaving 15 bases between them. Germline lookup yields CDR1 SGHTA and CDR2 FQGNSA. The CDR3 DNA follows: TGTGCCAGCAGCTTCGGCGGGGTACATAGTGAGCAGTTCTTC. It specifies CASSFGGVHSEQFF.

J is TRBJ2-2 and V is TRBV7-9; 12 nucleotides line up with TRBD2. This CDR3 spans 16 amino acids. Germline-derived CDR1 and CDR2 are SEHNR and FQNEAQ (reference sequence). The J segment lost 5 bases and the V segment lost 8 bases, leaving 9 bases of the junction unmatched. The CDR3 sequence is CASGGTGTSGTGELFF. CDR3 DNA sequence: TGTGCCAGCGGGGGAACCGGGACTAGCGGGACCGGGGAGCTGTTTTTT.

This clone showed up just a few times. The rearrangement uses TRBV4-3 and TRBJ1-6, with D possibly TRBD1 on 6 matching bases. V lost 8 bases and J 9 bases, leaving 20 bases between the germline ends. This CDR3 is 15 amino acids long. Germline V gives CDR1 LGHNA, CDR2 YSLEER. CDR3 bases: TGCGCCAGCTCTGAGGAGGGGGGCGCCGCTTCACCCCTCCACTTT. Protein product: CASSEEGGAASPLHF.

In this sample, this clone turned up a few times. This rearrangement joins TRBV5-4 to TRBJ2-3; maybe TRBD2 (5 bases). This CDR3 region has 14 residues. Germline CDR1 SGHNT, CDR2 YYREEE (reference sequence). Trimming shortened V by 4 bases and J by 2 bases, and 11 bases separated the two germline ends. CDR3 in amino acids: CASSVLANTDTQYF. The CDR3 coding sequence is TGTGCCAGCAGCGTCCTAGCAAACACAGATACGCAGTATTTT. The full variable domain, with the rest looked up from reference TRBV5-4 and TRBJ2-3, is ETGVTQSPTHLIKTRGQQVTLRCSSQSGHNTVSWYQQALGQGPQFIFQYYREEENGRGNFPPRFSGLQFPNYSSELNVNALELDDSALYLCASSVLANTDTQYFGPGTRLTVL.

This clone has more than one count but fewer than ten. The CDR3 nucleotides read TGTGCCAGTAGTATGACAGCGGCGGGTAGGAACACTGAAGCTTTCTTT. This sequence encodes CASSMTAAGRNTEAFF. The chain carries TRBV19 and TRBJ1-1; perhaps TRBD1 as D (5 bases). Germline V gene data show CDR1 as LNHDA and CDR2 as SQIVND (reference sequence). This CDR3 has 16 residues. Deletions cut 3 bases from V and 1 base from J, with 15 bases between.

This clone was seen a handful of times. Other DNA variants within this sample encode the same CDR3. The chain carries TRBV29-1 and TRBJ2-3, with D uncertain. In germline, CDR1 is SQVTM, CDR2 ANQGSEA. This CDR3 has 11 residues. Trimming took off 4 bases at V and 0 bases at J, with 2 bases between the two ends. The CDR3 nucleotides are TGCAGCGTTGCTAGCACAGATACGCAGTATTTT. Residues: CSVASTDTQYF.